A single TCR beta chain is shown here with its context. Its recognized antigen is unknown. No much larger clonotype is one base removed from it; base qualities were not supplied. The entry originates in a study of T cells after yellow fever vaccination (dated by TCRdb to about 2019). In terms of the full investigation: The SMART-Seq v4 Ultra Low Input RNA kit was used to prepare libraries from fractions with low cell numbers. To follow T-cell clones before and after both primary and booster YFV17D yellow fever vaccination, bulk TCR alpha and beta repertoires underwent longitudinal sequencing. The cohort comprised two healthy male donors, one aged 18 to 30 and one aged 30 to 39 years. Bulk PBMC replicates and cell subsets were isolated from blood drawn at multiple timepoints before and after both primary and secondary immunization. What the study reported, not specific to this receptor: Most clones expanded after primary vaccination (around 96% of CD4 and 80% to 90% of CD8) were re-detected after the booster, suggesting that broad memory maintenance occurred. A small share of clonotypes occurred in both CD4 and CD8 compartments, likely arising from convergent recombination. The secondary T-cell response was weaker than the primary response but faster, peaking on day 5 instead of day 15. Because the study included only a couple of donors, the extent to which the findings can be generalized is limited. FACS-sorted repertoires could contain abundant contaminating clonotypes from the bulk population, so computational filtering was required.

Synthesis of TCR cDNA relied on 5'RACE template switching, a step that introduced a universal primer site along with unique molecular identifiers. cDNA synthesis was primed from both the TCR alpha and TCR beta constant segments. Libraries were amplified in two PCR steps, with sample barcodes and sequencing adapters added in the second step. Sequencing of libraries was performed on Illumina HiSeq 2500 (2x100 bp) or NovaSeq (2x150 bp). In the paper's pipeline: MIGEC was used to demultiplex reads and collapse the reads into UMI consensus sequences, and MiXCR was used for V(D)J alignment. Using edgeR on replicate PBMC samples, clonotypes were called vaccine-responding if FDR was below 0.01 and the log2 fold change was above 5 up to day 15. Bulk clonotypes were assigned CD4 or CD8 identity according to which sequenced CD4 or CD8 repertoire held them at higher abundance. TCRdb ran its own pipeline on the public reads, namely fastp trimming at Q25 and MiXCR clone calling, and kept in-frame beta chains. Every entry covers one CDR3 protein and lists the most common genes and DNA from its rows. TCRdb's processing, not the authors', yielded these V and J calls. Across this sample there are 500,000 to 650,000 distinct CDR3 sequences, with approximately 13% seen only once. The top ten constitute just under 15% of the sample.

The treatment or condition label, as the study defines it: live attenuated yellow fever vaccine strain. At every blood-draw timepoint, two biological replicates of bulk PBMCs were collected. PBMCs were isolated from peripheral blood using a standard Ficoll-Paque protocol. TriZol was used to extract RNA from bulk PBMCs, CD4 and CD8 fractions, and dextramer-positive and dextramer-negative fractions. The material sequenced was PBMCs, taken on the day of the yellow fever booster vaccination. The sequence was obtained from a young man who received the YFV17D yellow fever vaccine.

The CDR3: CSVARTGVTEAFF. Read as DNA, the sequence is TGCAGCGTTGCCCGAACAGGGGTTACTGAAGCTTTCTTT. This sequence uses TRBV29-1 and TRBJ1-1, and 7 bases in between align with TRBD1. In the germline V gene, CDR1 corresponds to SQVTM and CDR2 to ANQGSEA. The CDR3 sequence holds 13 residues, the cysteine and phenylalanine included. Just the 39-base CDR3 DNA is kept, in frame starting at base 1. The V end gives up 4 bases and the J end 5 bases, leaving 7 bases in the junction not matched to a gene. The full variable domain, completed from the reference TRBV29-1 and TRBJ1-1 proteins outside the CDR3, reads SAVISQKPSRDICQRGTSLTIQCQVDSQVTMMFWYRQQPGQSLTLIATANQGSEATYESGFVIDKFPISRPNLTFSTLTVSNMSPEDSSIYLCSVARTGVTEAFFGQGTRLTVV.